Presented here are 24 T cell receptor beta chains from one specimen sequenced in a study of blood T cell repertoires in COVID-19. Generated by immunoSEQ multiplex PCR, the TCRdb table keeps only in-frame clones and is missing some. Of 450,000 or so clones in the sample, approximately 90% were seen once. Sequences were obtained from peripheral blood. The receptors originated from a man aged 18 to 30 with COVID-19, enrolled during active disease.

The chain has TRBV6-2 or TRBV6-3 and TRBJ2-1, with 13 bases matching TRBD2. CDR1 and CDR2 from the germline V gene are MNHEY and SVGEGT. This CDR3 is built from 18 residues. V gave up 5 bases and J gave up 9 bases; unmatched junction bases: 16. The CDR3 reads CASSAGTSGIHRVGEQFF. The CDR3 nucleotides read TGTGCCAGCAGTGCCGGGACTAGCGGGATCCACCGTGTCGGTGAGCAGTTCTTC.

The CDR3 sequence: CAWSRKNTWNTEAFF. For the CDR3, the DNA is TGTGCCTGGAGCCGAAAAAACACGTGGAACACTGAAGCTTTCTTT. The chain uses TRBV30 and TRBJ1-1, with no clear D. Germline CDR1 GTSNPN, CDR2 SVGIG (reference sequence). Deletions cut 3 bases from V and 1 base from J, with 15 bases between. The CDR3 contains 15 residues.

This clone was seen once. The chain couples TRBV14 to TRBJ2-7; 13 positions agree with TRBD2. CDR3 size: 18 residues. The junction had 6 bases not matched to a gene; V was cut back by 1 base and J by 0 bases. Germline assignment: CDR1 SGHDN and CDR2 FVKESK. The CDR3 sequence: CASSQVPRTSGSSYEQYF. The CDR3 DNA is TGTGCCAGCAGCCAAGTCCCTCGGACTAGCGGGAGCTCCTACGAGCAGTACTTC. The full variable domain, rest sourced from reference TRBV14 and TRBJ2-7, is EAGVTQFPSHSVIEKGQTVTLRCDPISGHDNLYWYRRVMGKEIKFLLHFVKESKQDESGMPNNRFLAERTGGTYSTLKVQPAELEDSGVYFCASSQVPRTSGSSYEQYFGPGTRLTVT.

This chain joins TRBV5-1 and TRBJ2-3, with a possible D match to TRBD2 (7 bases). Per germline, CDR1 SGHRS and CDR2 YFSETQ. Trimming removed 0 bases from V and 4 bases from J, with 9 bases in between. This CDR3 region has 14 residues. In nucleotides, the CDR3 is TGCGCCAGCAGCTTGGTGGGGGGGCCAGATACGCAGTATTTT. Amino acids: CASSLVGGPDTQYF. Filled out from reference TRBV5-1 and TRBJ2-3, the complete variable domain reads KAGVTQTPRYLIKTRGQQVTLSCSPISGHRSVSWYQQTPGQGLQFLFEYFSETQRNKGNFPGRFSGRQFSNSRSEMNVSTLELGDSALYLCASSLVGGPDTQYFGPGTRLTVL.

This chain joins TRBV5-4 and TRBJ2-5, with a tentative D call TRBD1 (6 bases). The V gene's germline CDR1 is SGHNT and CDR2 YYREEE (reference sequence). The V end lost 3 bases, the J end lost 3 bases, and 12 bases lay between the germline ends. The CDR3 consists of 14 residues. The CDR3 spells CASSSEWDKETQYF. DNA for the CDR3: TGTGCCAGCAGCTCTGAGTGGGACAAAGAGACCCAGTACTTC.

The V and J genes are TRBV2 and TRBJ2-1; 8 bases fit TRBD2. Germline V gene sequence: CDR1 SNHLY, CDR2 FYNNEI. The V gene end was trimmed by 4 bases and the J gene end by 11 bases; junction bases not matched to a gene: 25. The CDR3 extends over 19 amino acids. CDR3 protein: CASSAPPGAGGPGTMQQFF. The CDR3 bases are TGTGCCAGCAGTGCCCCTCCGGGTGCGGGGGGACCTGGAACAATGCAGCAGTTCTTC.

CDR3 coding DNA: TGTGCCAGCAGCCCCCTAGCGATACTCTTAAAAACGAACACCGGGGAGCTGTTTTTT. Translated, it gives CASSPLAILLKTNTGELFF. This chain connects TRBV7-9 to TRBJ2-2; D perhaps matches TRBD2 (6 bases). Germline values: CDR1 SEHNR, CDR2 FQNEAQ (reference sequence). Trimming took 5 bases from V and 0 from J, leaving 22 bases between them. CDR3 length: 19 residues.

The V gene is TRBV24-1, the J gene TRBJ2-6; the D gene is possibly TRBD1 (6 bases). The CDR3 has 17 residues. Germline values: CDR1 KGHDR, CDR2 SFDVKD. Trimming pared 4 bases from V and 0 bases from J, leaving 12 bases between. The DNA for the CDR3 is TGTGCCACCAGTGAAGGGGGAGAGGACTCTGGGGCCAACGTCCTGACTTTC. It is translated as CATSEGGEDSGANVLTF.

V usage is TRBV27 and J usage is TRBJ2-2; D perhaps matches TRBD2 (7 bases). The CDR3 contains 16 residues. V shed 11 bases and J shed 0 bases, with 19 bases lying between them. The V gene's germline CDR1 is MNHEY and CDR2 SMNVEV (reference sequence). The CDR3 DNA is TGTGCCCTCCAAGGGGGGGAACTACCGAACACCGGGGAGCTGTTTTTT. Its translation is CALQGGELPNTGELFF.

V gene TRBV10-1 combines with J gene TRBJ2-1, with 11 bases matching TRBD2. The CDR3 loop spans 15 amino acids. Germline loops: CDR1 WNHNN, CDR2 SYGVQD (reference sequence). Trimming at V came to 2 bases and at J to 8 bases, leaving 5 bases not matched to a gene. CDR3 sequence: CASSETSGSPYEQFF. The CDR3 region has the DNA TGCGCCAGCAGTGAGACTAGCGGGAGTCCCTATGAGCAGTTCTTC.

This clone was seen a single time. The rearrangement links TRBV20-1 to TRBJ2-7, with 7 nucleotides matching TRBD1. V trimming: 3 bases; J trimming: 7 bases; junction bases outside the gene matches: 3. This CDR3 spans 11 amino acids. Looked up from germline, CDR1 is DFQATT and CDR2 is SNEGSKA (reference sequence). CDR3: CSARTGLEQYF. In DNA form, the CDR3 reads TGCAGTGCTAGGACAGGGTTGGAGCAGTACTTC.

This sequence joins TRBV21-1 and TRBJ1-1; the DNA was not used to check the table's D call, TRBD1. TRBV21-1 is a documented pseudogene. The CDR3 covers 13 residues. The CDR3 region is CASSKGGGPGAFF. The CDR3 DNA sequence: TGTGCCAGCAGCAAAGGTGGGGGCCCGGGAGCTTTCTTT.

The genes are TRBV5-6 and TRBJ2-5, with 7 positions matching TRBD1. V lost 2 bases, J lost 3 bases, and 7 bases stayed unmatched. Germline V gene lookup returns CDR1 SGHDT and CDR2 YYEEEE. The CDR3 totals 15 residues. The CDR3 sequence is CASSFRTGEKETQYF. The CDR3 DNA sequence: TGTGCCAGCAGCTTCAGAACAGGGGAGAAAGAGACCCAGTACTTC. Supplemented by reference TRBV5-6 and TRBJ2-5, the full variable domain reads DAGVTQSPTHLIKTRGQQVTLRCSPKSGHDTVSWYQQALGQGPQFIFQYYEEEERQRGNFPDRFSGHQFPNYSSELNVNALLLGDSALYLCASSFRTGEKETQYFGPGTRLLVL.

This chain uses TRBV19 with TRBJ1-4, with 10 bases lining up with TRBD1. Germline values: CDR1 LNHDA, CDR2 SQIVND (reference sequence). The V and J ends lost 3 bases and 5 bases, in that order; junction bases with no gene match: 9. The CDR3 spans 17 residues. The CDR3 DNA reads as TGTGCCAGTAGTATGAAGGGACAGGGGTTCGAAAATGAAAAACTGTTTTTT. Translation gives CASSMKGQGFENEKLFF.

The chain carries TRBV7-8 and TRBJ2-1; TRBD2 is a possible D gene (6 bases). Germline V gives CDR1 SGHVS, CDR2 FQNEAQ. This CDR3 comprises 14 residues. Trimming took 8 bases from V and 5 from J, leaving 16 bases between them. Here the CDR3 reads CASGETRYDNEQFF. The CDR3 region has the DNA TGTGCCAGCGGGGAGACTAGATACGACAATGAGCAGTTCTTC.

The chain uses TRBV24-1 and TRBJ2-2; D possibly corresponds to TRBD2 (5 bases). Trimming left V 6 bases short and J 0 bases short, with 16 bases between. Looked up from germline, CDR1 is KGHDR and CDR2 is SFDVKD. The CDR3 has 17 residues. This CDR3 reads CATSSGTFSANTGELFF. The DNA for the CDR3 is TGTGCCACCAGTAGCGGCACGTTTTCCGCGAACACCGGGGAGCTGTTTTTT.

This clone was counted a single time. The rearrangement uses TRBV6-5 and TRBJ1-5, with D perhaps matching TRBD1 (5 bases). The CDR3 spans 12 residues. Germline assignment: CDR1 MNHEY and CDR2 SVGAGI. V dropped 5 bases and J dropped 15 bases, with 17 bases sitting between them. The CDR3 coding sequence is TGTGCCAGCAGTCTGGACCGGGCAAGGGGGCATTTT. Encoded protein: CASSLDRARGHF.

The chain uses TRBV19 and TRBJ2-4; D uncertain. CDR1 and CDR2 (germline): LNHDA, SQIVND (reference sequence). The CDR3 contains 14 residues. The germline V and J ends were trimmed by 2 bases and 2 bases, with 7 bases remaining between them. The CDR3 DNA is TGTGCCAGTAGTATATCTTTAACCAAAAACATTCAGTACTTC. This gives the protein CASSISLTKNIQYF.

The CDR3 here is CASSQDRSGTSGEKLFF. Here the CDR3 DNA reads TGCGCCAGCAGCCAAGACAGGTCCGGGACTTCGGGCGAAAAACTGTTTTTT. The J gene is TRBJ1-4, the V gene TRBV4-1, with D tentatively TRBD1 (5 bases). With 0 bases removed from V and 8 bases from J, the gap between germline ends came to 19 bases. The CDR3 spans 17 residues. Germline CDR1 reads MGHRA; CDR2 reads YSYEKL.

In DNA form, the CDR3 reads TGTGCCAGCAGTGAAGGCGGGAGGGGATACAATGAGCAGTTCTTC. Amino acids: CASSEGGRGYNEQFF. The rearrangement joins TRBV2 to TRBJ2-1, with 9 bases aligning to TRBD2. CDR1 is SNHLY and CDR2 is FYNNEI in the germline V gene. Unmatched junction bases numbered 2, after V lost 1 base and J lost 4 bases. This CDR3 is 15 amino acids long.

The CDR3 DNA reads as TGCGCCAGCAGCTGGACTAGCGGGAGCTGGGAGCTGTTTTTT. This translates into CASSWTSGSWELFF. The chain combines TRBV4-1 with TRBJ2-2; 13 bases are shared with TRBD2. The CDR3 consists of 14 residues. From germline, CDR1 is MGHRA and CDR2 YSYEKL. Losses at the gene ends were 5 bases for V and 9 bases for J; bases not matched to a gene: 3.

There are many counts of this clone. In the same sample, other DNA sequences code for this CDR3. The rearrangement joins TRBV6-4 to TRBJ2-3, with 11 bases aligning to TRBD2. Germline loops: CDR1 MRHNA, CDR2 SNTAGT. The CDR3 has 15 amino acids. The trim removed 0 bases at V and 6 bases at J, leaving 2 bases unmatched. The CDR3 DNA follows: TGTGCCAGCAGTGACTCTAGCGGGGGGGCCGATACGCAGTATTTT. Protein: CASSDSSGGADTQYF.

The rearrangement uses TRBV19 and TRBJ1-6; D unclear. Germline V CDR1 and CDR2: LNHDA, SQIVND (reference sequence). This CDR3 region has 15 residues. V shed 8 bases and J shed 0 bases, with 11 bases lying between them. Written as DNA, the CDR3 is TGTGCCAGTGCTCGGGAGAGCTCCTATAATTCACCCCTCCACTTT. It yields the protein CASARESSYNSPLHF.

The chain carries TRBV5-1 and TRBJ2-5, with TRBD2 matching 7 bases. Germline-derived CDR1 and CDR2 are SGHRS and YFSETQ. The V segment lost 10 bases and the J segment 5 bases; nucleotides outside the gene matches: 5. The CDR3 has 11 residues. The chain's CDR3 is CASGGGETQYF. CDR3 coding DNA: TGCGCCTCGGGAGGAGGTGAGACCCAGTACTTC.